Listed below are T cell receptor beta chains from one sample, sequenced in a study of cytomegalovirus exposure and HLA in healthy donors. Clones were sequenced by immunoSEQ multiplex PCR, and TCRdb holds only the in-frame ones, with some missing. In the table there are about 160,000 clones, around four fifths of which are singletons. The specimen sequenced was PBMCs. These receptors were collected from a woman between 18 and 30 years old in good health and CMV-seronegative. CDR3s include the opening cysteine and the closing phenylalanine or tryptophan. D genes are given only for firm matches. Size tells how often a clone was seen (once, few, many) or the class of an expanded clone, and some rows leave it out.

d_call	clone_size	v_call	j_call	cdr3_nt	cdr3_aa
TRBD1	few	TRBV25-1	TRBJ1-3	TGTGCCAGCAGCGACCCGGGACAGGGGATTTCTGGAAACACCATATATTTT	CASSDPGQGISGNTIYF
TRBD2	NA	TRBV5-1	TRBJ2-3	TGCGCCAGCGGACCGACTAGCGGGACAGGCACAGATACGCAGTATTTT	CASGPTSGTGTDTQYF
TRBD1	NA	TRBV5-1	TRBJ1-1	TGCGCCAGCAGCTACAGGGGGAACACTGAAGCTTTCTTT	CASSYRGNTEAFF
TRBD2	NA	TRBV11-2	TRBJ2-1	TGTGCCAGCAGCTGGACTAGCCTTAATTTCTACAATGAGCAGTTCTTC	CASSWTSLNFYNEQFF
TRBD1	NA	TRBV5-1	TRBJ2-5	TGCGCCAGCAGCTTGGGAACCGGGACAGTACAAGAGACCCAGTACTTC	CASSLGTGTVQETQYF
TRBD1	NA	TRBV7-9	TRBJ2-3	TGTGCCAGCAGCTTTAGGACAGGGATAGATACGCAGTATTTT	CASSFRTGIDTQYF
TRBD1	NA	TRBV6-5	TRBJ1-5	TGTGCCAGCAGGATGACAGGGGCCAATCAGCCCCAGCATTTT	CASRMTGANQPQHF
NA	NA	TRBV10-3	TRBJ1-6	TGTGCCATCAGTCTCCAGACCTATAATTCACCCCTCCACTTT	CAISLQTYNSPLHF
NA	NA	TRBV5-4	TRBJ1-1	TGTGCCAGCAGCTTACAGGAGGGGACTGAAGCTTTCTTT	CASSLQEGTEAFF
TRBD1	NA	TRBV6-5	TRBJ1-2	TGTGCCAGCAGCTTCGACAGGGAGTCCGGCTACACCTTC	CASSFDRESGYTF
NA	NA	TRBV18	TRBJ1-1	TGTGCCAGCTCACCACTCCAGGGCTCAGCTTTCTTT	CASSPLQGSAFF
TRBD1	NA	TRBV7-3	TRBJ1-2	TGTGCCAGCAGCTTAACCGGGACAGGGGAAGGCTACACCTTC	CASSLTGTGEGYTF
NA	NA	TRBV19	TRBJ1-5	TGTGCCAGTCTAGGAGAGGGGGAATGGCTTCAGCCCCAGCATTTT	CASLGEGEWLQPQHF
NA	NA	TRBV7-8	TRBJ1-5	TGTGCCAGCAGCTCGGGGTCTAATCAGCCCCAGCATTTT	CASSSGSNQPQHF
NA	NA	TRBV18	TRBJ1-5	TGTGCCAGCTCACCCGCGGGACGGAACAATCAGCCCCAGCATTTT	CASSPAGRNNQPQHF
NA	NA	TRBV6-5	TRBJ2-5	TGTGCCAGCAGTTACCTCGGGAACCAAGAGACCCAGTACTTC	CASSYLGNQETQYF
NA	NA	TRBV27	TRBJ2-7	TGTGCCAGCAGTTTAAAGGGGTACCCCGTTACCTACGAGCAGTACTTC	CASSLKGYPVTYEQYF
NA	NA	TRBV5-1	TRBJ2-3	TGCGCCAGCAGCTCGATATTTAGTACGGATACGCAGTATTTT	CASSSIFSTDTQYF
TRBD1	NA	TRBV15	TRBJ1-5	TGTGCCACCAGTCGGGACAGGGGGTATCTGCCCCAGCATTTT	CATSRDRGYLPQHF
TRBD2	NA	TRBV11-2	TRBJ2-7	TGTGCCAGCAGCTTCGGGGGGTACGAGCAGTACTTC	CASSFGGYEQYF
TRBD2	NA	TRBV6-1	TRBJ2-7	TGTGCCAGCAGTGAAGAGCTAGCGGGGGTTTCCTACGAGCAGTACTTC	CASSEELAGVSYEQYF
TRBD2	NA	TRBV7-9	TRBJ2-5	TGTGCCAGCAGCTTAGGTAGCGGGAACCAAGAGACCCAGTACTTC	CASSLGSGNQETQYF
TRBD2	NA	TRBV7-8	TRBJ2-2	TGTGCCAGCAGCCCGGAGGCTAGCGGGGGGCCCAACACCGGGGAGCTGTTTTTT	CASSPEASGGPNTGELFF
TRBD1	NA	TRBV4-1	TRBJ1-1	TGCGCCAGCAGCCAAGGTAGCAGGGGGAGTTACGCTGAAGCTTTCTTT	CASSQGSRGSYAEAFF
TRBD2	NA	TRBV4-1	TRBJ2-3	TGCGCCAGCAGCCAAGAAAGGGCGGGGGGGCCCGTCGGCACAGATACGCAGTATTTT	CASSQERAGGPVGTDTQYF
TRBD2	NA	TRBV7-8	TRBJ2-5	TGTGCCAGCAGCTTAGCCGGGACTAGCGGGGACATCAAAGAGACCCAGTACTTC	CASSLAGTSGDIKETQYF
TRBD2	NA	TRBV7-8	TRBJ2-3	TGTGCCAGCAGCTTAGCGATTCCCGACGGGGGGACGCAGTATTTT	CASSLAIPDGGTQYF
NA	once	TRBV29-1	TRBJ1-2	TGCAGCGTTCCGGACAGCTACTATGGCTACACCTTC	CSVPDSYYGYTF
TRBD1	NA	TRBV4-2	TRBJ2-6	TGTGCCAGCAGCCAAGACGGGGACAGGGATTCTGGGGCCAACGTCCTGACTTTC	CASSQDGDRDSGANVLTF
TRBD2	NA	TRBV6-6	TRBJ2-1	TGTGCCAGCAGCACCCCTAGCGGGGGCCCCTACAATGAGCAGTTCTTC	CASSTPSGGPYNEQFF
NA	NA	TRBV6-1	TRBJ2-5	TGTGCCAGCAGTGAACCCGCGAGGGAGACCCAGTACTTC	CASSEPARETQYF
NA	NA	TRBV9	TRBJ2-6	TGTGCCAGCAGCGCCCCCTGGGGCTACTCTGGGGCCAACGTCCTGACTTTC	CASSAPWGYSGANVLTF
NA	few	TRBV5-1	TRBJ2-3	TGCGCCAGCAGCTTGGAGTCCCGGACAGATGTCACAGATACGCAGTATTTT	CASSLESRTDVTDTQYF
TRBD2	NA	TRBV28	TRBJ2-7	TGTGCCAGCCGCCAGATGGGGACTAGCGGGAGCTACGAGCAGTACTTC	CASRQMGTSGSYEQYF
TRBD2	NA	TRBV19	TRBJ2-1	TGTGCCAGTAGTATATGGGCGGGGGGGCCCTACAATGAGCAGTTCTTC	CASSIWAGGPYNEQFF
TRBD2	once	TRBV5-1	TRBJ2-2	TGCGCCAGCAGCTTGGCCTATGAGCGGGGGCCCGGGGAGCTGTTTTTT	CASSLAYERGPGELFF
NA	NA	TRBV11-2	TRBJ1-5	TGTGCCAGCAGCTCCACACGTCAGCCCCAGCATTTT	CASSSTRQPQHF
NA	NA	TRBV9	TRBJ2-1	TGTGCCAGCAGCGTAGTAACGGGAGTCCGTAATGAGCAGTTCTTC	CASSVVTGVRNEQFF